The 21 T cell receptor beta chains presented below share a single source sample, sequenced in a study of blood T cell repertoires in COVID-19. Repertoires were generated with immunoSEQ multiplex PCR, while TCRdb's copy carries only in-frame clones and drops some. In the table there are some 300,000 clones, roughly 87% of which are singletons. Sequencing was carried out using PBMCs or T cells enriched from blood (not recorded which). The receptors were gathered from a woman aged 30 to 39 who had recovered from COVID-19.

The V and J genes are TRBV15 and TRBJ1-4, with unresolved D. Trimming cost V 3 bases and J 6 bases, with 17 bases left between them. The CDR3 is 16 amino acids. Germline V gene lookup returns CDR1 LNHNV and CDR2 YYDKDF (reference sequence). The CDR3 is CATSRAGATGYEKLFF. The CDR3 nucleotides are TGTGCCACCAGCAGGGCGGGTGCCACGGGGTATGAAAAACTGTTTTTT.

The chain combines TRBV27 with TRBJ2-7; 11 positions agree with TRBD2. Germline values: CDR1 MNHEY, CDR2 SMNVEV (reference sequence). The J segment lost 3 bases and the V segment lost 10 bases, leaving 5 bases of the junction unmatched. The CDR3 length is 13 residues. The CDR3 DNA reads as TGTGCCACTCAACTAGCGGGGGACTACGAGCAGTACTTC. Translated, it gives CATQLAGDYEQYF.

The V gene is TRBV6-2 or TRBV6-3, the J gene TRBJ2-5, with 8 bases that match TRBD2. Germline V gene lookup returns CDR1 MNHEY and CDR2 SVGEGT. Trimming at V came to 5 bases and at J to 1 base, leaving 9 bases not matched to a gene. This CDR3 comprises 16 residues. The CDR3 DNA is TGTGCCAGCAGTCACAGCCTCGGGAGGGGCCAAGAGACCCAGTACTTC. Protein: CASSHSLGRGQETQYF.

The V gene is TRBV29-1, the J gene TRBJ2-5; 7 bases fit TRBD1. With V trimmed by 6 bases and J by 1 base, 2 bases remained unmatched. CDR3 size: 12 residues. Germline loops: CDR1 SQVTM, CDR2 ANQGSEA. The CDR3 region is CSVGQVQETQYF. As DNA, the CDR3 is TGCAGCGTCGGACAGGTCCAAGAGACCCAGTACTTC.

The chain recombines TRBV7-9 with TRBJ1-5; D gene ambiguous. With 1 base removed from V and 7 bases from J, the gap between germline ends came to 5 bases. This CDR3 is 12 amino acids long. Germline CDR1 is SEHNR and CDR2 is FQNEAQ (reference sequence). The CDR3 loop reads CASSLEEQPQHF. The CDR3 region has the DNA TGTGCCAGCAGCTTAGAAGAGCAGCCCCAGCATTTT.

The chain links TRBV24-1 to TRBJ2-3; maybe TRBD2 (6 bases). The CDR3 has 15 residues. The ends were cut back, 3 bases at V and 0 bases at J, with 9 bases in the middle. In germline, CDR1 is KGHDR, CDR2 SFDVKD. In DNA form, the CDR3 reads TGTGCCACCAGTGATCAGGGACTCAGCACAGATACGCAGTATTTT. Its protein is CATSDQGLSTDTQYF.

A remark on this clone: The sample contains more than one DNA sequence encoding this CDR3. The CDR3 sequence: CASSPTGLQETQYF. CDR3 DNA: TGTGCCAGCAGCCCGACAGGGCTGCAGGAGACCCAGTACTTC. This chain joins TRBV7-3 and TRBJ2-5; TRBD1 matches 7 bases. This CDR3 has 14 amino acids. Germline values: CDR1 SGHTA, CDR2 FQGTGA. With V trimmed by 5 bases and J by 5 bases, 8 bases remained unmatched.

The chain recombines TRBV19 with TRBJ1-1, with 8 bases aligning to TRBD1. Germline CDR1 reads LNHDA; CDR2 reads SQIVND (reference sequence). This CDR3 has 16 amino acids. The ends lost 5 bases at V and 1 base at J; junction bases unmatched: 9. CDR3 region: CASSGAHGQGNTEAFF. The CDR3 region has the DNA TGTGCCAGTAGTGGCGCCCACGGACAGGGGAACACTGAAGCTTTCTTT. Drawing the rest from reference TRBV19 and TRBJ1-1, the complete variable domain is DGGITQSPKYLFRKEGQNVTLSCEQNLNHDAMYWYRQDPGQGLRLIYYSQIVNDFQKGDIAEGYSVSREKKESFPLTVTSAQKNPTAFYLCASSGAHGQGNTEAFFGQGTRLTVV.

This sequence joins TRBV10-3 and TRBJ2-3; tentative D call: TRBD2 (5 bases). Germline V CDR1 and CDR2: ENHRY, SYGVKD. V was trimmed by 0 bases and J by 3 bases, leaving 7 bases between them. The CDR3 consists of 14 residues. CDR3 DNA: TGTGCCATCAGTGAGTCCGAGCGGACAGATACGCAGTATTTT. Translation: CAISESERTDTQYF.

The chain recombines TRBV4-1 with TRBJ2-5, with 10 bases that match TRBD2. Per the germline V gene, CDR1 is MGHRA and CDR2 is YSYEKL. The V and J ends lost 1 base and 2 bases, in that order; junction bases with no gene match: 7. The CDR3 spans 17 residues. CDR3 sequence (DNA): TGCGCCAGCAGCCAAGGAGCTAGCGGGAGTCTTCAAGAGACCCAGTACTTC. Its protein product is CASSQGASGSLQETQYF.

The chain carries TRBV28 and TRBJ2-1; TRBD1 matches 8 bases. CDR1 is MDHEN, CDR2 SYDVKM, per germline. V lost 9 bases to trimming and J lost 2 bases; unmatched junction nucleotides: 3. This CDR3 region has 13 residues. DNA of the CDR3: TGTGCCAGTACGACAGGGGCCTACAATGAGCAGTTCTTC. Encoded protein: CASTTGAYNEQFF.

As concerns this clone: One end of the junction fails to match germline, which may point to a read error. The CDR3 DNA reads TGCGTCAGCAGCTTCGATTCGACAGGGCCCTACGAGCAGTACTTC. This encodes CVSSFDSTGPYEQYF. V and J are TRBV5-1 and TRBJ2-7, with 7 bases aligning to TRBD1. Germline assignment: CDR1 SGHRS and CDR2 YFSETQ. The CDR3 is 15 amino acids.

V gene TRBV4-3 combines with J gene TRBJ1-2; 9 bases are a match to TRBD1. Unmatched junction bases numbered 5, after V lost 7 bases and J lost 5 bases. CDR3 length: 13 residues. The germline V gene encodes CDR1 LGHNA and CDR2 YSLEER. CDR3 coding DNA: TGCGCCAGCAACCCCGGGACAGGGTATGGCTACACCTTC. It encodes CASNPGTGYGYTF.

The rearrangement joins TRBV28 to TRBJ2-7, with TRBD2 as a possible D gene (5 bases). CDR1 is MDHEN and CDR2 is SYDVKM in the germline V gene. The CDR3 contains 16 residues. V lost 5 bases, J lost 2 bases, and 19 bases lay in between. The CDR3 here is CASSPRAKRFPYEQYF. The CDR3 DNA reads TGTGCCAGCAGTCCACGCGCTAAGCGGTTCCCCTACGAGCAGTACTTC.

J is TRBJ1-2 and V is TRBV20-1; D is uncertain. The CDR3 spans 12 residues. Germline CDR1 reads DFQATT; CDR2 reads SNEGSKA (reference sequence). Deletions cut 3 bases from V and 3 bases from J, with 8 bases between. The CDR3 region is CSASHSYYGYTF. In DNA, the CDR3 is TGCAGTGCTAGTCACAGCTACTATGGCTACACCTTC.

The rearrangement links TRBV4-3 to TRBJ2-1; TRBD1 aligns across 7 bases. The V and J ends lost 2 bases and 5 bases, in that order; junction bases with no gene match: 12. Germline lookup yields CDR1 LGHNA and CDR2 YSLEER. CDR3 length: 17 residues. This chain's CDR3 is CASSQKSWTGPNNEQFF. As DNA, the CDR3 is TGCGCCAGCAGCCAAAAATCCTGGACAGGACCTAACAATGAGCAGTTCTTC.

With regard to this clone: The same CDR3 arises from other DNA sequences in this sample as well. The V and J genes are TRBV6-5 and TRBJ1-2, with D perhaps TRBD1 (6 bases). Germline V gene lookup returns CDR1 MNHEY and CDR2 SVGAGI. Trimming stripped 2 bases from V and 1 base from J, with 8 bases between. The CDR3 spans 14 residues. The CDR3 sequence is CASSYTGLNYGYTF. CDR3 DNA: TGTGCCAGCAGTTACACAGGGCTTAACTATGGCTACACCTTC.

CDR3 sequence reads: CASSLGPTSSTDTQYF. The CDR3 coding sequence is TGTGCCAGCAGCTTAGGCCCTACCTCTAGCACAGATACGCAGTATTTT. This chain uses TRBV11-3 with TRBJ2-3; D not certain. This CDR3 contains 16 residues. CDR1 is SGHNT and CDR2 is YENEEA in the germline V gene. Trimming removed 1 base from V and 0 bases from J, with 11 bases in between.

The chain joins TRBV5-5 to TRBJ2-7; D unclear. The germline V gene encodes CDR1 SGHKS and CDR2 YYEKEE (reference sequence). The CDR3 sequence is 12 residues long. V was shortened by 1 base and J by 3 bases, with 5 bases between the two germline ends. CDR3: CASSLRGYEQYF. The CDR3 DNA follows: TGTGCCAGCAGCTTGAGAGGCTACGAGCAGTACTTC.

In DNA, the CDR3 is TGTGCCAGCAGTGAAGGACTAGCGGGGGGCCCGGGCAATGAGCAGTTCTTC. Translated: CASSEGLAGGPGNEQFF. The chain has TRBV2 and TRBJ2-1; 13 bases are shared with TRBD2. V lost 1 base, J lost 6 bases, and 6 bases stayed unmatched. The CDR3 spans 17 residues. Germline assignment: CDR1 SNHLY and CDR2 FYNNEI.

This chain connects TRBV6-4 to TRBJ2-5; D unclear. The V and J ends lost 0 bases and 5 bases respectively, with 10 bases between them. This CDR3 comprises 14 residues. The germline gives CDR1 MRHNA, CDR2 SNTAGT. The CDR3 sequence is CASSDSLLRETQYF. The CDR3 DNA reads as TGTGCCAGCAGTGACTCGCTTCTCAGGGAGACCCAGTACTTC.